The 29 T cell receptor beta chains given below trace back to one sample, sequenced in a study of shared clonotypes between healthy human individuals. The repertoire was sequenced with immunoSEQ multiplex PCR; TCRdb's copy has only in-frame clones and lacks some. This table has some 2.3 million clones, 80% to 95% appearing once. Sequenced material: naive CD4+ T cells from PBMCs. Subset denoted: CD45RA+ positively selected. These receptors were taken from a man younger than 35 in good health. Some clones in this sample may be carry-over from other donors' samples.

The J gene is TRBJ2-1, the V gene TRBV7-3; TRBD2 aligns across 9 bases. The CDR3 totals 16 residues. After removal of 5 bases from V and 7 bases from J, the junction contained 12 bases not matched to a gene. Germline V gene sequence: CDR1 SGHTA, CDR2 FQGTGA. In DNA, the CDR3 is TGTGCCAGCAGCCCTCCTTCTAGCGGGGTGTCGAATGAGCAGTTCTTC. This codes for CASSPPSSGVSNEQFF.

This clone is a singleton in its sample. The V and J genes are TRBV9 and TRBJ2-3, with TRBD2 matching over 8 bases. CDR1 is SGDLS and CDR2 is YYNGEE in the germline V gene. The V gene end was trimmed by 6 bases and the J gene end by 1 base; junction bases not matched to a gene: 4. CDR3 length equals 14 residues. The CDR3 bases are TGTGCCAGCACCCCGACTAGCGGCACAGATACGCAGTATTTT. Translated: CASTPTSGTDTQYF.

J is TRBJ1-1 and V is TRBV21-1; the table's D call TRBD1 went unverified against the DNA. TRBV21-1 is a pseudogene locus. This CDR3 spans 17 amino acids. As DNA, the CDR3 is TGTGCCAGCAGCAGGTCGAGGACAGGGCGTTGGGACACTGAAGCTTTCTTT. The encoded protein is CASSRSRTGRWDTEAFF.

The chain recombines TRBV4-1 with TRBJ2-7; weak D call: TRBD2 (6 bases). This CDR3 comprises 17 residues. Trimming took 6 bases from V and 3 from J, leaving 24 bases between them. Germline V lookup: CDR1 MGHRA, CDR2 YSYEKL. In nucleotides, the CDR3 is TGCGCCAGCAGGGCAGGACTCGGGGGAAGTCTAAACTACGAGCAGTACTTC. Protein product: CASRAGLGGSLNYEQYF.

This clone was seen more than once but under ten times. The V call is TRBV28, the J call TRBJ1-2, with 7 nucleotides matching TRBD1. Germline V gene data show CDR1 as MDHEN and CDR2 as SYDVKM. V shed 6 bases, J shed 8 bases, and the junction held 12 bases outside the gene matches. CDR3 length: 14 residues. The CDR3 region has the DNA TGTGCCAGCAGGGTGACAGGGATGGAATGGGGCTACACCTTC. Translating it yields CASRVTGMEWGYTF.

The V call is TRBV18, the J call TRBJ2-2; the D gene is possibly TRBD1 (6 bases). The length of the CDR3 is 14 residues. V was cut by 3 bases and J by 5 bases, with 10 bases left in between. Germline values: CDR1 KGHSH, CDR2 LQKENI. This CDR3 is CASSPGQTTGELFF. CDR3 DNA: TGTGCCAGCTCACCTGGACAGACAACCGGGGAGCTGTTTTTT.

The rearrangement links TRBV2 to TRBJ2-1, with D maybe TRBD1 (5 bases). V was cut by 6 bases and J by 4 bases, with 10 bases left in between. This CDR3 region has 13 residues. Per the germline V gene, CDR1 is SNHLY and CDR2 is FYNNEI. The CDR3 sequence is CASRSPGYNEQFF. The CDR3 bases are TGTGCCAGCAGAAGTCCAGGGTACAATGAGCAGTTCTTC.

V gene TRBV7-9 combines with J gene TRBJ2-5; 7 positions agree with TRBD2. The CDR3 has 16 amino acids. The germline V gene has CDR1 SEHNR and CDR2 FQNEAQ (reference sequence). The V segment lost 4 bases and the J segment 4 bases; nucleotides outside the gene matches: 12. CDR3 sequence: CASSSRSGGRGETQYF. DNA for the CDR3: TGTGCCAGCAGCTCAAGATCGGGGGGTCGGGGAGAGACCCAGTACTTC.

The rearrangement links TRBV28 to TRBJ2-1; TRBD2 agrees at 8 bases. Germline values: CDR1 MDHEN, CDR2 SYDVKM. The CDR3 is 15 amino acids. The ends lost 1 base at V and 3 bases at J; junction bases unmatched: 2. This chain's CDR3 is CASSLYLAGYNEQFF. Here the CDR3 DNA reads TGTGCCAGCAGTTTATACCTAGCGGGCTACAATGAGCAGTTCTTC.

Here the CDR3 reads CASSAQGAANEKLFF. In nucleotides, the CDR3 is TGTGCCAGCTCAGCCCAGGGGGCGGCTAATGAAAAACTGTTTTTT. This chain connects TRBV18 to TRBJ1-4, with 8 bases aligning to TRBD1. CDR3 size: 15 residues. J lost 3 bases, V lost 5 bases, and 5 bases had no gene match. Germline V gene data show CDR1 as KGHSH and CDR2 as LQKENI. The full variable domain, in which reference TRBV18 and TRBJ1-4 provide the parts outside the CDR3, is NAGVMQNPRHLVRRRGQEARLRCSPMKGHSHVYWYRQLPEEGLKFMVYLQKENIIDESGMPKERFSAEFPKEGPSILRIQQVVRGDSAAYFCASSAQGAANEKLFFGSGTQLSVL.

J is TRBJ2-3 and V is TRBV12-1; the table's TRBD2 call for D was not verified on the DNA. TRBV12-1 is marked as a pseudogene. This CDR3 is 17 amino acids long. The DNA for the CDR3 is TGTGCCAGCAGCTACCGCGGACTAGCGGGAGGCACAGATACGCAGTATTTT. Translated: CASSYRGLAGGTDTQYF.

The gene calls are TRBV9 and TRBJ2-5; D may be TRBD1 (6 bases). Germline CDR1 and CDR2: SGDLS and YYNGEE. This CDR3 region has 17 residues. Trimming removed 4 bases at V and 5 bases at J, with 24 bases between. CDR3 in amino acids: CASSPGTSMDPQETQYF. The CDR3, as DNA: TGTGCCAGCAGCCCGGGGACATCCATGGACCCCCAGGAGACCCAGTACTTC.

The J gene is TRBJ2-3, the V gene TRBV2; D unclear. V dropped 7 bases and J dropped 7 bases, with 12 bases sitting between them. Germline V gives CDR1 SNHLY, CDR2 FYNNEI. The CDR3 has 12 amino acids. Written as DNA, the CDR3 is TGTGCCAGCAACCCTGAGTCGCATACGCAGTATTTT. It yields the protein CASNPESHTQYF.

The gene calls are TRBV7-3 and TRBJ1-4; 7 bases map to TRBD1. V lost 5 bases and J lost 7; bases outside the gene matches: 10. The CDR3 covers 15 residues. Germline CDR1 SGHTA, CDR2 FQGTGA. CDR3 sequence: CASSLAGGQGEKLFF. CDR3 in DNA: TGTGCCAGCAGCCTCGCAGGGGGTCAAGGTGAAAAACTGTTTTTT.

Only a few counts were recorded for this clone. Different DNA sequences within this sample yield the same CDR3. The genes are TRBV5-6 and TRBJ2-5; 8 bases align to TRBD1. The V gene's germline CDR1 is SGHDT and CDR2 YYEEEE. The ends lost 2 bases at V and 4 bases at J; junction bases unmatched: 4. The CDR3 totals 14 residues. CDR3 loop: CASSLGQGGETQYF. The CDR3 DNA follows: TGTGCCAGCAGCTTAGGACAGGGTGGAGAGACCCAGTACTTC.

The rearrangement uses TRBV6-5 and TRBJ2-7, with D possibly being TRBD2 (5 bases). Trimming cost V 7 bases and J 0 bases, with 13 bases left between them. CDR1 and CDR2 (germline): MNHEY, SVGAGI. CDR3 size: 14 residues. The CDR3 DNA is TGTGCCAGCATCAAAAGCGGATCCTCCTACGAGCAGTACTTC. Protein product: CASIKSGSSYEQYF.

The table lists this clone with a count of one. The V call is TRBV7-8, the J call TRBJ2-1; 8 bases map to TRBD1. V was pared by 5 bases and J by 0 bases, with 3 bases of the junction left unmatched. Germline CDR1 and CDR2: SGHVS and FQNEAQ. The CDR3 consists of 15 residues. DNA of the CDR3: TGTGCCAGCAGCCGAGACAGGGGCTCCTACAATGAGCAGTTCTTC. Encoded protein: CASSRDRGSYNEQFF.

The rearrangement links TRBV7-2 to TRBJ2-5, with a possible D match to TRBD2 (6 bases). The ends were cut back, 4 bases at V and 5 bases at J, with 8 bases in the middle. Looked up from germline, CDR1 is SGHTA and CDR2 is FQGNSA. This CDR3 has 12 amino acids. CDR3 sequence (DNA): TGTGCCAGCAGCTGGGAGGCGGAGACCCAGTACTTC. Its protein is CASSWEAETQYF.

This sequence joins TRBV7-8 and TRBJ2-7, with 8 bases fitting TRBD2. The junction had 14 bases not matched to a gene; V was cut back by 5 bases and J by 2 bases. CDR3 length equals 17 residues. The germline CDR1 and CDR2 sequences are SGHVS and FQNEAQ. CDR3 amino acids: CASSQPLVAGYPYEQYF. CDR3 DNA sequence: TGTGCCAGCAGCCAACCTTTGGTAGCGGGGTACCCCTACGAGCAGTACTTC.

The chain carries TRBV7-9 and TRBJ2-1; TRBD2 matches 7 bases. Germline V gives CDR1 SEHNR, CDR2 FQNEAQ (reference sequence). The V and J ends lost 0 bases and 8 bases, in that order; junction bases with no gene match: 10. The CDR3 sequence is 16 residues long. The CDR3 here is CASSLARLAGSDEQFF. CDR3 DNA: TGTGCCAGCAGCTTAGCGCGACTAGCCGGGTCGGATGAGCAGTTCTTC.

Here the CDR3 reads CASSQESVRYTDTQYF. Here the CDR3 DNA reads TGCGCCAGCAGCCAAGAATCGGTCCGATACACAGATACGCAGTATTTT. This chain joins TRBV4-1 and TRBJ2-3; no clear D gene. The V and J ends lost 0 bases and 2 bases respectively, with 12 bases between them. Germline lookup yields CDR1 MGHRA and CDR2 YSYEKL. The CDR3 has 16 residues.

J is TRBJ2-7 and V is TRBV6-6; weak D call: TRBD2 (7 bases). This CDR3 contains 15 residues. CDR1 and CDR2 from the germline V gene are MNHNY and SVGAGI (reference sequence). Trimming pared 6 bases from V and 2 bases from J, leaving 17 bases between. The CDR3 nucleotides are TGTGCCAGCAGCCCTCGGGGGGCAGGGGCCTACGAGCAGTACTTC. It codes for CASSPRGAGAYEQYF.

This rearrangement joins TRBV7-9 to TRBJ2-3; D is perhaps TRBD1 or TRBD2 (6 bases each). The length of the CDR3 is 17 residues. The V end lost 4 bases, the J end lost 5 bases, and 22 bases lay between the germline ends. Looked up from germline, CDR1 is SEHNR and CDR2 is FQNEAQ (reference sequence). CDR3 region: CASSWRGWGEAQDTQYF. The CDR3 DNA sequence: TGTGCCAGCAGCTGGAGGGGGTGGGGTGAGGCCCAAGATACGCAGTATTTT.

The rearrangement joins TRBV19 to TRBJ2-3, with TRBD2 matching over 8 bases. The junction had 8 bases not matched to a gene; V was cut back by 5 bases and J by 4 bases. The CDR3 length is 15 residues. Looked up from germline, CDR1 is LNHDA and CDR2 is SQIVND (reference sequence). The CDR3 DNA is TGTGCCAGTAGTCGAGCGGGAGTAAGCGCAGATACGCAGTATTTT. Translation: CASSRAGVSADTQYF. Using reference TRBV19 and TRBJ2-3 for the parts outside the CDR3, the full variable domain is DGGITQSPKYLFRKEGQNVTLSCEQNLNHDAMYWYRQDPGQGLRLIYYSQIVNDFQKGDIAEGYSVSREKKESFPLTVTSAQKNPTAFYLCASSRAGVSADTQYFGPGTRLTVL.

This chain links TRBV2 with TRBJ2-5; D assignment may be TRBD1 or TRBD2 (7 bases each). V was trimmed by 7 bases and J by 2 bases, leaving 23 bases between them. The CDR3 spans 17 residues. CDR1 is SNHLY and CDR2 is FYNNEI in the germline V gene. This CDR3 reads CASTLMFRGRGQETQYF. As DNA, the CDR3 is TGTGCCAGCACCCTTATGTTCAGGGGGAGGGGTCAAGAGACCCAGTACTTC.

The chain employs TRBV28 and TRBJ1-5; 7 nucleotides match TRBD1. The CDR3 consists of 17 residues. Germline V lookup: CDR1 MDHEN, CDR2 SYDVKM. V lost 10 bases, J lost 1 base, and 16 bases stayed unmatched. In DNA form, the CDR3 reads TGTGCCAACCACCGGGACAGCTTGAACCTGAGCAATCAGCCCCAGCATTTT. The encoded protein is CANHRDSLNLSNQPQHF. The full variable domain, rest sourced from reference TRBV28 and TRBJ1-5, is DVKVTQSSRYLVKRTGEKVFLECVQDMDHENMFWYRQDPGLGLRLIYFSYDVKMKEKGDIPEGYSVSREKKERFSLILESASTNQTSMYLCANHRDSLNLSNQPQHFGDGTRLSIL.

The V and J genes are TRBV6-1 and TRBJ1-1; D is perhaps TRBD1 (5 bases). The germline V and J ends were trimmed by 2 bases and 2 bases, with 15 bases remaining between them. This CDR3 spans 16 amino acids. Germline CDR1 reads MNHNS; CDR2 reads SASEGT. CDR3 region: CASSEFGTGGNTEAFF. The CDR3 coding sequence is TGTGCCAGCAGTGAATTTGGCACGGGGGGTAACACTGAAGCTTTCTTT.

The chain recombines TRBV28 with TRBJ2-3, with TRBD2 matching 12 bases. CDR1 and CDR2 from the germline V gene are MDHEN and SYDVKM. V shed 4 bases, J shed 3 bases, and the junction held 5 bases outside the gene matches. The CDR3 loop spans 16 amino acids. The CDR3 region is CASSSRLAGETDTQYF. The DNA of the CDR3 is TGTGCCAGCAGTTCCAGACTAGCGGGAGAAACAGATACGCAGTATTTT.

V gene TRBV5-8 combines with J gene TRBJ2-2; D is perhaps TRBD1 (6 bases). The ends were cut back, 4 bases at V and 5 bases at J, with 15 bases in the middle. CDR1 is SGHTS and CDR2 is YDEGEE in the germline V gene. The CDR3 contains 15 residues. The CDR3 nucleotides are TGTGCCAGCAGCACGGGACAAGTAAAAACCGGGGAGCTGTTTTTT. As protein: CASSTGQVKTGELFF.